Below, 32 T cell receptor beta chains from the same sample are listed, as sequenced in a study of T cells in Graves' hyperthyroidism and ophthalmopathy. The CDR3 regions of TCR beta were amplified from RNA transcripts. Initially, a first-round RT-PCR of the TCR CDR3 employed the HTBI primer set. Each CDR3 protein is one row after TCRdb ran MiXCR on the multiplex PCR reads. The sample has hundreds of thousands of distinct CDR3 sequences, 38% seen once; the top ten hold roughly 8.3%. Material for sequencing was blood. The receptors were gathered from a young man with Graves' hyperthyroidism.

This clonotype was detected many times. The V call is TRBV9, the J call TRBJ1-6; tentatively, D is TRBD1 (6 bases). The V gene lost 4 bases and the J gene lost 8 bases, with 13 bases spanning the gap. The length of the CDR3 is 14 residues. CDR1 SGDLS and CDR2 YYNGEE come from the germline V gene. CDR3 bases: TGTGCCAGCAGCTTAACAGGGTTGGATTCACCCCTCCACTTT. Amino acids: CASSLTGLDSPLHF. The full variable domain, with the rest looked up from reference TRBV9 and TRBJ1-6, is DSGVTQTPKHLITATGQRVTLRCSPRSGDLSVYWYQQSLDQGLQFLIQYYNGEERAKGNILERFSAQQFPDLHSELNLSSLELGDSALYFCASSLTGLDSPLHFGNGTRLTVT.

This clonotype was counted at least ten times. V and J are TRBV19 and TRBJ1-2; D might be TRBD1 (5 bases). The CDR3 covers 14 residues. The V and J ends lost 5 bases and 11 bases respectively, with 21 bases between them. CDR1 and CDR2 (germline): LNHDA, SQIVND (reference sequence). The CDR3 loop reads CASSVDRGTRRYTF. As DNA, the CDR3 is TGTGCCAGTAGTGTCGACCGCGGGACCCGAAGGTACACCTTC.

CDR3 DNA sequence: TGTGCCAGCAGGGACAGCCGAAGGAGCTCCTATAATTCACCCCTCCACTTT. Translated: CASRDSRRSSYNSPLHF. The rearrangement joins TRBV12-3 or TRBV12-4 to TRBJ1-6; TRBD1 is a possible D gene (6 bases). Trimming shortened V by 6 bases and J by 0 bases, and 15 bases separated the two germline ends. The CDR3 has 17 residues.

V is TRBV4-1 and J is TRBJ1-5; D unclear. This CDR3 is built from 15 residues. The ends were cut back, 0 bases at V and 3 bases at J, with 9 bases in the middle. The germline CDR1 and CDR2 sequences are MGHRA and YSYEKL. The CDR3 is CASSQDPQYNQPQHF. CDR3 nucleotide sequence: TGCGCCAGCAGCCAAGATCCACAGTACAATCAGCCCCAGCATTTT.

This clonotype was detected only a few times. This chain uses TRBV19 with TRBJ1-2; 7 bases line up with TRBD1. CDR3 length: 15 amino acids. V shed 5 bases, J shed 1 base, and the junction held 7 bases outside the gene matches. Germline CDR1 reads LNHDA; CDR2 reads SQIVND (reference sequence). CDR3 amino acids: CASSYRGPFNYGYTF. For the CDR3, the DNA is TGTGCCAGTAGTTACAGGGGCCCTTTTAACTATGGCTACACCTTC.

The chain combines TRBV6-6 with TRBJ2-7, with 7 nucleotides matching TRBD2. CDR1 and CDR2 (germline): MNHNY, SVGAGI (reference sequence). This CDR3 is built from 13 residues. After removal of 7 bases from V and 5 bases from J, the junction contained 8 bases not matched to a gene. CDR3: CASNLRAGDEQYF. In nucleotides, the CDR3 is TGTGCCAGCAATCTACGGGCGGGGGACGAGCAGTACTTC.

This clonotype was detected only a few times. The chain uses TRBV13 and TRBJ2-2; D possibly corresponds to TRBD2 (5 bases). Trimming cost V 2 bases and J 7 bases, with 14 bases left between them. The CDR3 sequence is 15 residues long. CDR1 and CDR2 (germline): PRHDT, FYEKMQ (reference sequence). The CDR3 here is CASSLSLRAGGELFF. The DNA for the CDR3 is TGTGCCAGCAGCTTATCGCTGAGGGCCGGCGGGGAGCTGTTTTTT.

This clonotype was observed many times. The rearrangement uses TRBV7-9 and TRBJ2-6; no firm D call. The germline V gene encodes CDR1 SEHNR and CDR2 FQNEAQ (reference sequence). V was cut by 1 base and J by 3 bases, with 4 bases left in between. The length of the CDR3 is 14 residues. The CDR3 DNA reads as TGTGCCAGCAGCTTAGGCGGTGGGGCCAACGTCCTGACTTTC. This gives the protein CASSLGGGANVLTF.

V usage is TRBV14 and J usage is TRBJ1-1; D remains unclear. V was clipped by 4 bases and J by 1 base, with 16 bases between them. The germline V gene encodes CDR1 SGHDN and CDR2 FVKESK. The CDR3 consists of 16 residues. The CDR3 is CASSPERSLANTEAFF. CDR3 nucleotide sequence: TGTGCCAGCAGCCCGGAAAGGTCGTTGGCGAACACTGAAGCTTTCTTT. Full variable domain (remainder filled in from reference TRBV14 and TRBJ1-1): EAGVTQFPSHSVIEKGQTVTLRCDPISGHDNLYWYRRVMGKEIKFLLHFVKESKQDESGMPNNRFLAERTGGTYSTLKVQPAELEDSGVYFCASSPERSLANTEAFFGQGTRLTVV.

The V and J genes are TRBV7-2 and TRBJ2-7, with a possible D match to TRBD1 (6 bases). Trimming removed 3 bases from V and 3 bases from J, with 15 bases in between. Germline V gene lookup returns CDR1 SGHTA and CDR2 FQGNSA. The CDR3 extends over 15 amino acids. The CDR3 protein is CASSFPPGHLYEQYF. The CDR3 nucleotides read TGTGCCAGCAGCTTCCCCCCGGGACACCTCTACGAGCAGTACTTC.

The sample holds a few counts of this clonotype. The gene calls are TRBV20-1 and TRBJ2-5; 7 bases are shared with TRBD2. The germline V gene encodes CDR1 DFQATT and CDR2 SNEGSKA (reference sequence). The CDR3 is 14 amino acids. The J segment lost 2 bases and the V segment lost 3 bases, leaving 6 bases of the junction unmatched. CDR3 nucleotide sequence: TGCAGTGCTAGCGGGAGGCCTCCGCAAGAGACCCAGTACTTC. It is translated as CSASGRPPQETQYF.

Many counts were recorded for this clonotype. The chain is built from TRBV7-2 and TRBJ2-7; D remains ambiguous. Looked up from germline, CDR1 is SGHTA and CDR2 is FQGNSA. Trimming took 4 bases from V and 7 from J, leaving 11 bases between them. This CDR3 is 12 amino acids long. CDR3 DNA: TGTGCCAGCAGCTCCAACTCGGCGGAGCAGTACTTC. It translates to CASSSNSAEQYF.

This clonotype was counted between two and nine times. The V call is TRBV6-6, the J call TRBJ1-1; D is undetermined. Trimming removed 2 bases from V and 12 bases from J, with 10 bases in between. The CDR3 runs 11 residues. Looked up from germline, CDR1 is MNHNY and CDR2 is SVGAGI (reference sequence). In DNA form, the CDR3 reads TGTGCCAGCAGTTACGAGCCACTATCTTTCTTT. It codes for CASSYEPLSFF.

This clonotype occurred many times. The chain has TRBV10-3 and TRBJ2-5, with D tentatively TRBD2 (5 bases). Germline V CDR1 and CDR2: ENHRY, SYGVKD. Trimming took 7 bases from V and 5 from J, leaving 14 bases between them. There are 13 residues in the CDR3. The DNA for the CDR3 is TGTGCCATCACCGGTGGACTTGGCGAGACCCAGTACTTC. Protein: CAITGGLGETQYF.

The V and J genes are TRBV15 and TRBJ2-5; TRBD2 matches at 14 bases. Germline V CDR1 and CDR2: LNHNV, YYDKDF (reference sequence). The CDR3 totals 16 residues. V lost 6 bases, J lost 7 bases, and 10 bases stayed unmatched. CDR3 nucleotide sequence: TGTGCCACCAGACCGACCGGGACTAGCGGGAGCGGGACCCAGTACTTC. This codes for CATRPTGTSGSGTQYF.

This clonotype has only one observation. The germline gene is not matched at one end of the junction; a read error may be the cause. In DNA form, the CDR3 reads TGTGCCAGCAGGGAAGGGAGCGAAGGTACCAATCAGCCCCAGCATTTT. This encodes CASREGSEGTNQPQHF. The chain couples TRBV6-1 to TRBJ1-5; D not resolved. Germline assignment: CDR1 MNHNS and CDR2 SASEGT. The CDR3 has 16 residues.

This clonotype occurred a few times. The chain carries TRBV7-9 and TRBJ2-7; no clear D gene. The germline gives CDR1 SEHNR, CDR2 FQNEAQ (reference sequence). The CDR3 runs to 13 residues. Trimming left V 4 bases short and J 2 bases short, with 9 bases between. The CDR3, as DNA: TGTGCCAGCAGCTCCTTCACTGCCTACGAGCAGTACTTC. This sequence encodes CASSSFTAYEQYF.

Details on this clonotype: One end of the junction does not line up with germline, which may come from a read error. The J gene is TRBJ1-2, the V gene TRBV7-7; D call uncertain. Germline lookup yields CDR1 SSHAT and CDR2 FNYEAQ (reference sequence). There are 14 residues in the CDR3. CDR3 region: CASSLGWQTYGYTF. In nucleotides, the CDR3 is TGTGCTAGCAGCCTGGGGTGGCAGACCTATGGCTACACCTTC.

This chain joins TRBV12-3 or TRBV12-4 and TRBJ1-1; D is possibly TRBD1 (5 bases). The CDR3 spans 15 residues. Between the trimmed V and J ends, which lost 3 bases and 3 bases, there was a span of 14 bases. The CDR3 protein is CASSLVLGPHTEAFF. CDR3 nucleotides: TGTGCCAGCAGTTTGGTGCTGGGGCCCCACACTGAAGCTTTCTTT.

This clonotype was counted a few times. The chain links TRBV5-5 to TRBJ1-2; D is possibly TRBD1 (5 bases). The V gene lost 3 bases and the J gene lost 3 bases, with 15 bases spanning the gap. Germline CDR1 and CDR2: SGHKS and YYEKEE (reference sequence). CDR3 length equals 15 residues. CDR3 nucleotide sequence: TGTGCCAGCAGCTCTTCCGCAGGGACCGACTATGGCTACACCTTC. It codes for CASSSSAGTDYGYTF.

The V call is TRBV11-2, the J call TRBJ1-2; D not resolved. Trimming left V 2 bases short and J 4 bases short, with 20 bases between. The CDR3 runs 17 residues. Germline-derived CDR1 and CDR2 are SGHAT and FQNNGV. The CDR3 bases are TGTGCCAGCAGCTTAAACCCGGGTCGCCCTTCCCGCTATGGCTACACCTTC. As protein: CASSLNPGRPSRYGYTF.

Here the CDR3 DNA reads TGTGCCAGCAGTGAAGGGAGACAGCGAAATGAAAAACTGTTTTTT. As protein: CASSEGRQRNEKLFF. This chain connects TRBV25-1 to TRBJ1-4; TRBD1 is a possible D gene (5 bases). The CDR3 is 15 amino acids. Germline values: CDR1 MGHDK, CDR2 SYGVNS. Trimming removed 2 bases from V and 5 bases from J, with 12 bases in between.

There are many counts of this clonotype. The gene calls are TRBV24-1 and TRBJ2-5, with D unclear. Trimming took 4 bases from V and 7 from J, leaving 9 bases between them. In germline, CDR1 is KGHDR, CDR2 SFDVKD. The CDR3 has 12 amino acids. The CDR3 sequence: CATSDVEGTQYF. The CDR3 DNA is TGTGCCACCAGTGACGTCGAAGGGACCCAGTACTTC.

As concerns this clonotype: A much larger clone differs from this one at a single base, so this may be a read error. This chain links TRBV2 with TRBJ1-5; 11 nucleotides match TRBD1. Germline lookup yields CDR1 SNHLY and CDR2 FYNNEI. This CDR3 region has 14 residues. The CDR3 sequence is CDSRKGQGVQPQHF. The CDR3 region has the DNA TGTGACAGCAGGAAGGGACAGGGGGTCCAGCCCCAGCATTTT. Supplemented by reference TRBV2 and TRBJ1-5, the full variable domain reads EPEVTQTPSHQVTQMGQEVILRCVPISNHLYFYWYRQILGQKVEFLVSFYNNEISEKSEIFDDQFSVERPDGSNFTLKIRSTKLEDSAMYFCDSRKGQGVQPQHFGDGTRLSIL.

As concerns this clonotype: The junction shows a germline mismatch at one end, possibly a read error. This rearrangement joins TRBV7-2 to TRBJ2-2; TRBD2 might be the D (5 bases). CDR1 and CDR2 from the germline V gene are SGHTA and FQGNSA. CDR3 length: 16 residues. The CDR3 protein is CASSLNPGPRTGEPFF. The CDR3 DNA reads as TGTGCCAGCAGCCTCAACCCAGGTCCTAGGACCGGGGAGCCGTTTTTT.

Concerning this clonotype: Possible read error: a much larger clone is one base away. This chain uses TRBV7-9 with TRBJ1-3; D gene unclear. Germline lookup yields CDR1 SEHNR and CDR2 FQNEAQ (reference sequence). The CDR3 contains 14 residues. CDR3 residues: CASSPDNTGNTMYF. Here the CDR3 DNA reads TGTGCCAGCAGCCCCGACAACACTGGAAACACCATGTATTTT.

The CDR3 here is CASSGPGTQYF. As DNA, the CDR3 is TGTGCCAGCAGCGGTCCAGGGACCCAGTACTTC. The chain combines TRBV11-2 with TRBJ2-5; D gene unclear. Trimming pared 5 bases from V and 7 bases from J, leaving 8 bases between. The germline V gene has CDR1 SGHAT and CDR2 FQNNGV. The CDR3 covers 11 residues.

There are many counts of this clonotype. The V gene is TRBV7-9, the J gene TRBJ2-7; maybe TRBD1 (6 bases). The CDR3 is 13 residues long. From germline, CDR1 is SEHNR and CDR2 FQNEAQ (reference sequence). Trimming took off 3 bases at V and 5 bases at J, with 11 bases between the two ends. The CDR3 DNA sequence: TGTGCCAGCAGCTTTCGACAGGCCCACGAGCAGTACTTC. It codes for CASSFRQAHEQYF.

Ten or more counts support this clonotype. The V and J genes are TRBV10-3 and TRBJ2-2, with TRBD1 matching over 11 bases. This CDR3 is built from 18 residues. Trimming cost V 3 bases and J 0 bases; bases outside gene matches: 6. The germline V gene encodes CDR1 ENHRY and CDR2 SYGVKD. The CDR3 is CAISDRDRGSANTGELFF. DNA for the CDR3: TGTGCCATCAGTGACCGGGACAGGGGGTCGGCGAACACCGGGGAGCTGTTTTTT.

This clonotype was detected only once. The chain is built from TRBV5-5 and TRBJ1-2; unclear D gene. The germline V gene has CDR1 SGHKS and CDR2 YYEKEE (reference sequence). This CDR3 is 15 amino acids long. V was shortened by 7 bases and J by 3 bases, with 19 bases between the two germline ends. The DNA for the CDR3 is TGTGCCAGCCAACCTGGGCGGCATCCCGACTATGGCTACACCTTC. Amino acids: CASQPGRHPDYGYTF.

This chain links TRBV2 with TRBJ2-7, with D perhaps TRBD2 (6 bases). This CDR3 has 13 residues. V lost 5 bases and J lost 4, with 12 bases in between. The V gene's germline CDR1 is SNHLY and CDR2 FYNNEI. The CDR3 DNA follows: TGTGCCAGCAGTTACGGGAGCGCGTACGAGCAGTACTTC. This sequence encodes CASSYGSAYEQYF. The full variable domain, its missing parts supplied by reference TRBV2 and TRBJ2-7, is EPEVTQTPSHQVTQMGQEVILRCVPISNHLYFYWYRQILGQKVEFLVSFYNNEISEKSEIFDDQFSVERPDGSNFTLKIRSTKLEDSAMYFCASSYGSAYEQYFGPGTRLTVT.

V usage is TRBV2 and J usage is TRBJ1-4; D not resolved. CDR1 and CDR2 from the germline V gene are SNHLY and FYNNEI. The V end was cut by 7 bases, the J end by 0 bases, with 12 bases between. The CDR3 runs 15 residues. DNA for the CDR3: TGTGCCAGCATGGGTTACGGTGCAACTAATGAAAAACTGTTTTTT. It yields the protein CASMGYGATNEKLFF. Full variable domain (outside the CDR3, taken from reference TRBV2 and TRBJ1-4): EPEVTQTPSHQVTQMGQEVILRCVPISNHLYFYWYRQILGQKVEFLVSFYNNEISEKSEIFDDQFSVERPDGSNFTLKIRSTKLEDSAMYFCASMGYGATNEKLFFGSGTQLSVL.